This T cell receptor (beta chain) was retrieved from a study of cytomegalovirus exposure and HLA in healthy donors. Notes on the study in general: For most TCR sequences rarity was the rule, although some public TCRs occurred in many donors. One later analysis reportedly identified an Asian-associated ancestry cluster that showed fewer N-insertions than the approximately 710-donor mean.

Both 60 Vbeta primers and 13 Jbeta primers went into the PCR. Method: immunoSEQ multiplex PCR; TCRdb's copy keeps in-frame clones and lacks some. The sample records tens of thousands of clones, approximately 84% being singletons. Points on this clone: Antigen unknown.

Every donor was a healthy person donating bone marrow. V lost 0 bases to trimming and J lost 0 bases, with 18 bases between them. The CDR3 length is 19 residues. Germline V CDR1 and CDR2: LGHNA, YNFKEQ. V is TRBV4-2 and J is TRBJ2-4, with D maybe TRBD2 (5 bases). This sequence originates from a girl aged 2-9 years in good health and CMV-seropositive. The sample was PBMCs. CDR3 coding DNA: TGTGCCAGCAGCCAAGAACCTGTTTGGCTCGGGGTAGCCAAAAACATTCAGTACTTC. Protein sequence: CASSQEPVWLGVAKNIQYF.